The clone carrying this T cell receptor (beta chain) has just one count. The antigen is undetermined. The length of the CDR3 is 13 residues. CDR1 SGHNT and CDR2 YENEEA come from the germline V gene. V lost 5 bases to trimming and J lost 4 bases; unmatched junction nucleotides: 3. The sample originates from a study of beta chain features in type 1 diabetes. For the study at large: Patient and healthy donor groups were alike in age, gender and cell yields. Cells sorted and examined across all samples totaled approximately 100 million.

Study-level results: A moderate, significant TCRB CDR3 shortening appeared in type 1 diabetes across four CD4+ subsets. There was no resolution here of whether HLA type influences TCRB rearrangement. cDNA-based sequencing might over-represent cells highly expressing TCR.

Sequenced material consisted of expressed TCRB transcripts (all of the isolated RNA was reverse transcribed). Clones were sequenced by immunoSEQ multiplex PCR, and TCRdb holds only the in-frame ones, with some missing. Here the sample spans around 250,000 clones, about 14% being singletons. This chain uses TRBV11-3 with TRBJ2-5, with 8 positions matching TRBD2. Sequencing was carried out using naive CD4+ T cells from blood. This clonotype originated in a man between 25 and 39 years old with type 1 diabetes. The CDR3 nucleotides are TGTGCCAGCAGCCCGGGGGGGCTAGAGACCCAGTACTTC. Protein product: CASSPGGLETQYF.